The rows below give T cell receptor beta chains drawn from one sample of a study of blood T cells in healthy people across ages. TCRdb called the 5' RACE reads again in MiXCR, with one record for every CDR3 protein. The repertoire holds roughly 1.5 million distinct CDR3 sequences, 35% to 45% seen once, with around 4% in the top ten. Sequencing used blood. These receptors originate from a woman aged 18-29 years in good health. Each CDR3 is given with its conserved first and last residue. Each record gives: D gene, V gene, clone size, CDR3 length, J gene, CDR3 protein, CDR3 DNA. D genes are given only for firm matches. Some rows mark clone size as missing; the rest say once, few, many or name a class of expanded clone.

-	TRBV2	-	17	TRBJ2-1	CASSGDKLGNSYNEQFF	TGTGCCAGCAGCGGTGACAAACTAGGGAATTCCTACAATGAGCAGTTCTTC
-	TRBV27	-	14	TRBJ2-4	CASADVLAKNIQYF	TGTGCCAGCGCGGACGTACTAGCCAAAAACATTCAGTACTTC
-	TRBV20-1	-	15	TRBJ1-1	CSARDSGLWGTEAFF	TGCAGTGCTAGAGATTCGGGCCTCTGGGGCACTGAAGCTTTCTTT
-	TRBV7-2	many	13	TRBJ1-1	CASSGRSLMQAFF	TGTGCCAGCAGCGGCCGGTCACTAATGCAAGCTTTCTTT
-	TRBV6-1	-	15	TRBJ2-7	CASSLGGQESYEQYF	TGTGCCAGCAGTTTGGGCGGGCAGGAGTCTTACGAGCAGTACTTC
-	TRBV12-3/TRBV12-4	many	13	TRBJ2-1	CASSSGRNNEQFF	TGTGCCAGCAGTTCTGGGCGAAACAATGAGCAGTTCTTC
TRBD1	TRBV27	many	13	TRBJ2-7	CASSYETGREQYF	TGTGCCAGCAGTTATGAGACAGGGCGGGAGCAGTACTTC
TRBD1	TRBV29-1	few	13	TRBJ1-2	CSPPRDSPLGYTF	TGCAGCCCACCCCGGGACAGTCCCCTTGGCTACACCTTC
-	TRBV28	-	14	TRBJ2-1	CASTSKGGVNEQFF	TGTGCCAGCACTTCAAAGGGGGGGGTGAATGAGCAGTTCTTC
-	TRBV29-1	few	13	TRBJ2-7	CSVLDGSSYEQYF	TGCAGCGTTCTTGATGGTAGCTCCTACGAGCAGTACTTC
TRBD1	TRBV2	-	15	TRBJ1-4	CSSRTRQGTNEKLFF	TGTTCCAGCAGGACCCGACAGGGAACTAATGAAAAACTGTTTTTT
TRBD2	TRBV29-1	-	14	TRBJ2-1	CSVATSGSHNEQFF	TGCAGCGTGGCAACTAGCGGCTCCCACAATGAGCAGTTCTTC
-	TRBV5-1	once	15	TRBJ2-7	CASSDPGTLLGEQYF	TGCGCCAGCAGCGATCCCGGGACACTTCTGGGCGAGCAGTACTTC
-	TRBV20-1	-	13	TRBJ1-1	CSARNTVNTEAFF	TGCAGTGCTAGAAACACAGTGAACACTGAAGCTTTCTTT
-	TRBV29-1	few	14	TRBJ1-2	CSIARTVRRYGYTF	TGCAGCATAGCGCGGACAGTCCGAAGGTATGGCTACACCTTC
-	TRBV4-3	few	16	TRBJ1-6	CASSQDFVRRNSPLHF	TGCGCCAGCAGCCAAGATTTCGTCAGGAGGAATTCACCCCTCCACTTT
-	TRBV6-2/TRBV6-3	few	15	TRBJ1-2	CASSYSTVSNYGYTF	TGTGCCAGCAGTTACTCGACAGTTTCTAACTATGGCTACACCTTC
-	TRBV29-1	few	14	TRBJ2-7	CSVAKQTSYNEQYF	TGCAGCGTTGCCAAACAGACCTCCTACAATGAGCAGTACTTC
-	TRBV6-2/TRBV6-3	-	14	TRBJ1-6	CASRPDMSASPLHF	TGTGCCAGCAGACCCGACATGTCTGCCTCACCCCTCCACTTT
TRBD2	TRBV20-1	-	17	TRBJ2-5	CSARDRIQAGGKETQYF	TGCAGTGCTAGAGATCGTATCCAAGCGGGGGGGAAAGAGACCCAGTACTTC
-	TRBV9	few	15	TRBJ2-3	CASSVVGAVADTQYF	TGTGCCAGCAGCGTGGTGGGAGCAGTGGCAGATACGCAGTATTTT
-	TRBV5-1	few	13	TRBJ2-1	CASSFEGSNEQFF	TGCGCCAGCAGCTTCGAGGGGTCCAATGAGCAGTTCTTC
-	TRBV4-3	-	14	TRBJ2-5	CASSPDYLQETQYF	TGCGCCAGCAGCCCTGACTATCTCCAAGAGACCCAGTACTTC
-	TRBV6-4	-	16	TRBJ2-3	CASSALPRGSADTQYF	TGTGCCAGCAGTGCCCTACCCCGGGGTAGTGCAGATACGCAGTATTTT
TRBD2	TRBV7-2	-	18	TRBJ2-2	CASSLAGLAGGNTGELFF	TGTGCCAGCAGCTTAGCCGGGCTAGCGGGAGGGAACACCGGGGAGCTGTTTTTT
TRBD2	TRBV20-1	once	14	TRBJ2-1	CSVVAGDSYNEQFF	TGCAGTGTTGTAGCGGGGGATTCCTACAATGAGCAGTTCTTC
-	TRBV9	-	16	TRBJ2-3	CASSLLANRATDTQYF	TGTGCCAGCAGCCTCCTAGCGAATAGGGCCACAGATACGCAGTATTTT
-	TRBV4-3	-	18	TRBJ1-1	CASSPTQGAMGAGGEAFF	TGCGCCAGCAGCCCAACCCAGGGCGCCATGGGGGCGGGGGGTGAAGCTTTCTTT
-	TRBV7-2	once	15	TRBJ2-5	CASRRPGHTQETQYF	TGTGCCAGCAGACGACCGGGACACACCCAAGAGACCCAGTACTTC
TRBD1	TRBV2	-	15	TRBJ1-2	CASSERTGTNYGYTF	TGTGCCAGCAGTGAACGGACAGGGACTAACTATGGCTACACCTTC
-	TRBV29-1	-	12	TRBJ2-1	CSVLTANNEQFF	TGCAGCGTCCTGACAGCTAACAATGAGCAGTTCTTC
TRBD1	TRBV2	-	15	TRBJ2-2	CASKMGQAPTGELFF	TGTGCCAGCAAGATGGGACAGGCCCCCACCGGGGAGCTGTTTTTT
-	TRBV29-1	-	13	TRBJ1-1	CSAEGRMNTEAFF	TGCAGCGCCGAGGGACGGATGAACACTGAAGCTTTCTTT
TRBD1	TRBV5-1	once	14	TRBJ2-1	CASSIGTDGNEQFF	TGCGCCAGCAGCATAGGGACAGACGGCAATGAGCAGTTCTTC
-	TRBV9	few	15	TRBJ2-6	CASSEPLSGANVLTF	TGTGCCAGCAGCGAACCCCTCTCTGGGGCCAACGTCCTGACTTTC
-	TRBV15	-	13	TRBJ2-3	CATSRDAPDKQYF	TGTGCCACCAGCAGAGATGCCCCAGATAAGCAGTATTTT
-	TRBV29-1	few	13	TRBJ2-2	CSVENSNTGELFF	TGCAGCGTTGAAAACAGTAACACCGGGGAGCTGTTTTTT
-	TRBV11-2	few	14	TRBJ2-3	CASSFRRSTDTQYF	TGTGCCAGCAGCTTCCGTCGGAGCACAGATACGCAGTATTTT
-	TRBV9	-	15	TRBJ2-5	CASSVGSSRRETQYF	TGTGCCAGCAGCGTAGGAAGTAGCCGCCGGGAGACCCAGTACTTC
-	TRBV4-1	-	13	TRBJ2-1	CASSHQFGSEQFF	TGCGCCAGCAGCCACCAATTCGGGAGCGAGCAGTTCTTC
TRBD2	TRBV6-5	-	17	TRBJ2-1	CASSWSHIAGGPGEQFF	TGTGCCAGCAGTTGGTCGCATATAGCGGGAGGGCCTGGTGAGCAGTTCTTC
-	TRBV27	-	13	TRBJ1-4	CASSRRVSEKLFF	TGTGCCAGCAGTCGCAGGGTTTCTGAAAAACTGTTTTTT
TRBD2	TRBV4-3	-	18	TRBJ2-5	CASSPRPPGLAGEETQYF	TGCGCCAGCAGCCCCCGCCCACCCGGTTTGGCGGGAGAGGAGACCCAGTACTTC
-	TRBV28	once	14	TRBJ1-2	CASSSYSRVYGYTF	TGTGCCAGCAGTTCCTATTCCAGGGTCTATGGCTACACCTTC
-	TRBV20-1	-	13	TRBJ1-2	CSARDPLSYGYTF	TGCAGTGCTAGAGATCCCCTCAGCTATGGCTACACCTTC
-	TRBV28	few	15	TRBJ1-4	CASNTFGQINEKLFF	TGTGCCAGCAATACATTTGGGCAGATTAATGAAAAACTGTTTTTT
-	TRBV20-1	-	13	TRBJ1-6	CSASRGASSPLHF	TGCAGTGCTAGTCGAGGGGCGAGTTCACCCCTCCACTTT
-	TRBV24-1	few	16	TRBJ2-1	CATSLGDFSSYNEQFF	TGTGCCACCAGTCTAGGGGACTTCAGCTCCTACAATGAGCAGTTCTTC
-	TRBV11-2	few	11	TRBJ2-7	CASSLVTEQYF	TGTGCCAGCAGCTTAGTTACGGAGCAGTACTTC
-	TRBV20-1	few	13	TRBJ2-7	CSAYHSQSYEQYF	TGCAGTGCTTACCATTCACAGAGCTACGAGCAGTACTTC
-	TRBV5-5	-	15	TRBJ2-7	CASSLAGTTSYEQYF	TGTGCCAGCAGCCTGGCCGGGACGACCTCCTACGAGCAGTACTTC
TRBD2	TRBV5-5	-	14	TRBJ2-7	CASSFGAGVSEQYF	TGTGCCAGCAGCTTCGGAGCGGGAGTTAGCGAGCAGTACTTC
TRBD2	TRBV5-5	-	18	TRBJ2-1	CASSSFRDYRSSYNEQFF	TGTGCCAGCAGTTCGTTCAGGGACTACCGGAGCTCCTACAATGAGCAGTTCTTC
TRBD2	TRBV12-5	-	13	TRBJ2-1	CASGGGSLNEQFF	TGTGCTAGCGGGGGGGGTAGTCTCAATGAGCAGTTCTTC
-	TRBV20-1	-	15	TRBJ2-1	CSACDPTDSYNEQFF	TGCAGTGCTTGCGACCCGACAGACTCCTACAATGAGCAGTTCTTC
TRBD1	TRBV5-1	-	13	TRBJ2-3	CASRRGQADTQYF	TGCGCCAGCAGAAGGGGGCAAGCAGATACGCAGTATTTT
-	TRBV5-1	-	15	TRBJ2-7	CASSLRGAGTYEQYF	TGCGCCAGCAGCTTGCGGGGGGCAGGGACCTACGAGCAGTACTTC